One and the same sample provided the 3 T cell receptor beta chains below, sequenced in a study of cytomegalovirus exposure and HLA in healthy donors. The primer mix had 60 Vbeta and 13 Jbeta primers. Generated by immunoSEQ multiplex PCR, the TCRdb table keeps only in-frame clones and is missing some. The sample contains tens of thousands of clones, 70% to 85% of which appear only once. Sequenced material: PBMCs. All receptors derive from a man aged 50 to 60 in good health and CMV-seronegative.

The V call is TRBV4-2, the J call TRBJ1-1, with 12 bases that match TRBD1. The germline gives CDR1 LGHNA, CDR2 YNFKEQ. The CDR3 covers 16 residues. Unmatched junction bases numbered 6, after V lost 1 base and J lost 6 bases. The CDR3 spells CASSQAGQGAIAEAFF. The DNA for the CDR3 is TGTGCCAGCAGCCAAGCGGGACAGGGGGCAATCGCTGAAGCTTTCTTT.

This chain uses TRBV10-1 with TRBJ1-5; 7 bases fit TRBD1. The ends lost 11 bases at V and 3 bases at J; junction bases unmatched: 10. CDR3 length: 14 residues. Germline V lookup: CDR1 WNHNN, CDR2 SYGVQD (reference sequence). The CDR3 here is CAVEEDRDNQPQHF. The CDR3 DNA reads as TGCGCCGTAGAGGAAGACAGGGACAATCAGCCCCAGCATTTT.

This clone appeared a few times. This chain links TRBV10-1 with TRBJ2-7; D might be TRBD1 (5 bases). This CDR3 spans 13 amino acids. The germline gives CDR1 WNHNN, CDR2 SYGVQD (reference sequence). The V end was cut by 6 bases, the J end by 5 bases, with 14 bases between. The CDR3 loop reads CASREQLGHEQYF. Here the CDR3 DNA reads TGCGCCAGCAGGGAACAGCTGGGGCACGAGCAGTACTTC.